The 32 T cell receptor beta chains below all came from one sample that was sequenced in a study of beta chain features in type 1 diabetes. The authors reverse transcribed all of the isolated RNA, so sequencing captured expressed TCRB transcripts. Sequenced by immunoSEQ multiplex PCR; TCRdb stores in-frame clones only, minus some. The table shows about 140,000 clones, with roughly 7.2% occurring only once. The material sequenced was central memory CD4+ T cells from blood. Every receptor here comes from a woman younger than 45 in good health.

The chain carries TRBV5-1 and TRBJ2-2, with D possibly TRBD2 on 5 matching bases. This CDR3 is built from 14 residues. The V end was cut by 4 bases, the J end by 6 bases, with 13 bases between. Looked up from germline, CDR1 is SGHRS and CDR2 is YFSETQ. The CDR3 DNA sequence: TGCGCCAGCAGCCGGGATCGAGAGGCCGGGGAGCTGTTTTTT. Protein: CASSRDREAGELFF.

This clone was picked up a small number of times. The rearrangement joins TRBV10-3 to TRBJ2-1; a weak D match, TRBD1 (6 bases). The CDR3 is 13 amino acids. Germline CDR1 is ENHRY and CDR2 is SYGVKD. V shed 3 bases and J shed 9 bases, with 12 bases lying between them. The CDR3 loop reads CAISDRDISEQFF. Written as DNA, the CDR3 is TGTGCCATCAGTGACCGGGACATAAGTGAGCAGTTCTTC.

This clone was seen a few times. The CDR3 spells CAISAGADTEAFF. Written as DNA, the CDR3 is TGTGCCATCAGTGCAGGGGCGGACACTGAAGCTTTCTTT. The chain carries TRBV10-3 and TRBJ1-1; TRBD1 might be the D (6 bases). Germline V gene data show CDR1 as ENHRY and CDR2 as SYGVKD. This CDR3 is 13 amino acids long. V was clipped by 4 bases and J by 3 bases, with 9 bases between them.

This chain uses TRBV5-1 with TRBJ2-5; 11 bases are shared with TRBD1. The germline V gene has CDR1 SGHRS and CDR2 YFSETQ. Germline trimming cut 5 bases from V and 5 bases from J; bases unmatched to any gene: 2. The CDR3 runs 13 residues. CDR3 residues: CASRRDRGETQYF. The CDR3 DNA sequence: TGCGCCAGCAGGCGGGACAGGGGGGAGACCCAGTACTTC.

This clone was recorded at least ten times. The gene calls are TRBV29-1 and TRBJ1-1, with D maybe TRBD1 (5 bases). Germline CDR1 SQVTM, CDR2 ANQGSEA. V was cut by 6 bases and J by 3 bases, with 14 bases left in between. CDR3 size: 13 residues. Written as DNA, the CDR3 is TGCAGCGTGGCCCTTTTCAGGGACACTGAAGCTTTCTTT. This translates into CSVALFRDTEAFF.

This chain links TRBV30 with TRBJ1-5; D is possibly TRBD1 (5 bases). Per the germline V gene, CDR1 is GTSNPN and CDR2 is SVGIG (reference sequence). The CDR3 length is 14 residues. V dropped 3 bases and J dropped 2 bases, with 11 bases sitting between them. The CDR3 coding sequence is TGTGCCTGGAGGCAGGGTCTGGGCAATCAGCCCCAGCATTTT. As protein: CAWRQGLGNQPQHF.

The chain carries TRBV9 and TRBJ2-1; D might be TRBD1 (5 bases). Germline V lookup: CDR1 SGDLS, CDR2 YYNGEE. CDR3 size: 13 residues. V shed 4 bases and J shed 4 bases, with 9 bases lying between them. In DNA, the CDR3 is TGTGCCAGCAGCATCACAGGTTACAATGAGCAGTTCTTC. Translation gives CASSITGYNEQFF.

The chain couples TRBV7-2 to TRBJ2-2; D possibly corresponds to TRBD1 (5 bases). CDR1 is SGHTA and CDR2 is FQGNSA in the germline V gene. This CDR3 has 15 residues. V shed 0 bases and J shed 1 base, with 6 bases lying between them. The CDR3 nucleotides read TGTGCCAGCAGCTTAGCAGGGGAGAACACCGGGGAGCTGTTTTTT. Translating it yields CASSLAGENTGELFF.

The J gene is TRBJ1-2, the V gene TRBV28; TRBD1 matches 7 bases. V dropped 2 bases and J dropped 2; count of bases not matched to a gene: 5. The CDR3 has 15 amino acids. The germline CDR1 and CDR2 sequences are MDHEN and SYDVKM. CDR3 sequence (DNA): TGTGCCAGCAGTTTAACCACGACAGGGAACTATGGCTACACCTTC. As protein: CASSLTTTGNYGYTF.

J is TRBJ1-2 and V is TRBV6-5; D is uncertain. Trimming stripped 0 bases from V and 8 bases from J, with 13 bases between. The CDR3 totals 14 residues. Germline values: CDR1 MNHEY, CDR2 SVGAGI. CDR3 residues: CASSYSLGEGGYTF. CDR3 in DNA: TGTGCCAGCAGTTACTCGTTAGGAGAAGGAGGCTACACCTTC.

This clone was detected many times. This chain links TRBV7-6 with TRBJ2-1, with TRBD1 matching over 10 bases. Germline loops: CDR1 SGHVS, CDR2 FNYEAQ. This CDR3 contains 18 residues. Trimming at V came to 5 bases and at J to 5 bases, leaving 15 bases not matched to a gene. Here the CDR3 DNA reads TGTGCCAGCAGCCCCAAACCTCGGACCGGGACAGGGGACAATGAGCAGTTCTTC. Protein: CASSPKPRTGTGDNEQFF.

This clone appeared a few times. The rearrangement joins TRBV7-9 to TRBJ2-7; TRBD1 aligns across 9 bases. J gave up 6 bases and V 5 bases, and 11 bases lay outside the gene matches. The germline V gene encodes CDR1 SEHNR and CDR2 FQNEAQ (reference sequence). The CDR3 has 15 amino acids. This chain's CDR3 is CASSPGWDRVGEQYF. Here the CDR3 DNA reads TGTGCCAGCAGCCCGGGCTGGGACAGGGTTGGCGAGCAGTACTTC.

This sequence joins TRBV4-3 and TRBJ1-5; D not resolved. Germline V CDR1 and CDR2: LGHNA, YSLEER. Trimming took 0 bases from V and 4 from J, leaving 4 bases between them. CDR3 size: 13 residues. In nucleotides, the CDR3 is TGCGCCAGCAGCCAAGATTCAAATCAGCCCCAGCATTTT. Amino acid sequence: CASSQDSNQPQHF.

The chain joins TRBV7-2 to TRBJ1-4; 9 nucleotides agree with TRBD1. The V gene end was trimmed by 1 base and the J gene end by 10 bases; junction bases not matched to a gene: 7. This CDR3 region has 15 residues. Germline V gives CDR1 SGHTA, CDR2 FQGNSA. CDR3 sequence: CASSLVGQGIGKLFF. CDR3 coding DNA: TGTGCCAGCAGCTTAGTAGGACAGGGGATCGGAAAACTGTTTTTT.

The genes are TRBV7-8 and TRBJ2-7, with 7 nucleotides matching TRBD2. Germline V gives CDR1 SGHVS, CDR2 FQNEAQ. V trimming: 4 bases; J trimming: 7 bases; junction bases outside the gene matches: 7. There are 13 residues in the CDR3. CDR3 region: CASSSAGTGEQYF. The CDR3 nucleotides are TGTGCCAGCAGCTCAGCGGGAACGGGGGAGCAGTACTTC.

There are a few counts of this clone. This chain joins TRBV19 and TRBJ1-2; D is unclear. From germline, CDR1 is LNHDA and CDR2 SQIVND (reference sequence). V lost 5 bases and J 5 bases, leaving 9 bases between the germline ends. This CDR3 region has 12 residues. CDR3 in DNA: TGTGCCAGTAGTCTCGGGGAATATGGCTACACCTTC. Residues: CASSLGEYGYTF. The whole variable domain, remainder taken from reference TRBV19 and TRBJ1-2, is DGGITQSPKYLFRKEGQNVTLSCEQNLNHDAMYWYRQDPGQGLRLIYYSQIVNDFQKGDIAEGYSVSREKKESFPLTVTSAQKNPTAFYLCASSLGEYGYTFGSGTRLTVV.

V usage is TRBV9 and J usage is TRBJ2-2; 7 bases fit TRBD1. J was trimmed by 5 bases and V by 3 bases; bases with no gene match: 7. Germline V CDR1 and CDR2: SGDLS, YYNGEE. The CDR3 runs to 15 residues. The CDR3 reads CASSADRTGTGELFF. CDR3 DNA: TGTGCCAGCAGCGCAGACCGGACAGGTACCGGGGAGCTGTTTTTT.

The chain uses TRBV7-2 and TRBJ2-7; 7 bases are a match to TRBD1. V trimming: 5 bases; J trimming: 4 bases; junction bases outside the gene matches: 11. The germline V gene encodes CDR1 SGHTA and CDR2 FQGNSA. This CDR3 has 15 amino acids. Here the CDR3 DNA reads TGTGCCAGCAGCCAAAGTACAGGGGCCTATTACGAGCAGTACTTC. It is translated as CASSQSTGAYYEQYF.

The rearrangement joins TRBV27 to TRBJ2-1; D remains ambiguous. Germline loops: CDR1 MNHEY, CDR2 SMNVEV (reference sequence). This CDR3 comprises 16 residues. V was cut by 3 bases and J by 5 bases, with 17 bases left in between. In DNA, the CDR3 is TGTGCCAGCAGTTTTAGTTCCCGTCCGGCGGACAATGAGCAGTTCTTC. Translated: CASSFSSRPADNEQFF.

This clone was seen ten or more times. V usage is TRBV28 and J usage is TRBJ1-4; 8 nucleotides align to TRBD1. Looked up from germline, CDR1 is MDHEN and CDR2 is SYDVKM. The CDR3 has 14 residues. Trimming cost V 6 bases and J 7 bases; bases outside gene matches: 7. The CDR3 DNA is TGTGCCAGCAGCATAACAGGGGGAGGTGAAAAACTGTTTTTT. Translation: CASSITGGGEKLFF. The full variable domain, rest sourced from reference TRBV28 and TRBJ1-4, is DVKVTQSSRYLVKRTGEKVFLECVQDMDHENMFWYRQDPGLGLRLIYFSYDVKMKEKGDIPEGYSVSREKKERFSLILESASTNQTSMYLCASSITGGGEKLFFGSGTQLSVL.

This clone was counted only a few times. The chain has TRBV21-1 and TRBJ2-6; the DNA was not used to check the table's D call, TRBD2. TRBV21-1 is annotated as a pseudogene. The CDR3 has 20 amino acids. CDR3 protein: CASSTRTSGSMGSGANVLTF. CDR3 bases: TGTGCCAGCAGCACCCGGACTAGCGGGAGTATGGGCTCTGGGGCCAACGTCCTGACTTTC.

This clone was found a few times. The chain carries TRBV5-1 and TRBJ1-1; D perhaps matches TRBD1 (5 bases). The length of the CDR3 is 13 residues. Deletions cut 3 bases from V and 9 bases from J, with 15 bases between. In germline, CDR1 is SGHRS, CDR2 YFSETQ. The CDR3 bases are TGCGCCAGCAGCTCCGGGGGAGTGGAGAAAGCTTTCTTT. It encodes CASSSGGVEKAFF.

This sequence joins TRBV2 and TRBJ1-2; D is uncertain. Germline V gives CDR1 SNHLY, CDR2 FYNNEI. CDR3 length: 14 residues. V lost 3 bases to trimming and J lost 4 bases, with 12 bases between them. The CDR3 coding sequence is TGTGCCAGCAGTGACGAGGGTTTCGCCTATGGCTACACCTTC. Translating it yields CASSDEGFAYGYTF.

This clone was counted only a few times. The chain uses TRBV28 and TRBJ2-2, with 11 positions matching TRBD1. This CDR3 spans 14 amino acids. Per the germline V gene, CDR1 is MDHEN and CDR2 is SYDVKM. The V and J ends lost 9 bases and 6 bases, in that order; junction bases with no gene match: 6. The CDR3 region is CASRGQGASGELFF. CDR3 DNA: TGTGCCAGTAGAGGACAGGGGGCCTCCGGGGAGCTGTTTTTT.

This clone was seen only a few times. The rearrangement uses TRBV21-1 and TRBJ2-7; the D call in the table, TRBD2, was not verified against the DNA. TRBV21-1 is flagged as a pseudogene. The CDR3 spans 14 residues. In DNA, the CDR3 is TGTGCCAGCAGCATAGCGGGAGTCGCCTACGAGCAGTACTTC. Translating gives CASSIAGVAYEQYF.

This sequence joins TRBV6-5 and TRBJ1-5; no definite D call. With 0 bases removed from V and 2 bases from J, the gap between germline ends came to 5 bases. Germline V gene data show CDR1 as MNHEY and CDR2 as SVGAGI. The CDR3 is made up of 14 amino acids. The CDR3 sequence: CASSYSRGNQPQHF. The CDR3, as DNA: TGTGCCAGCAGTTACTCGCGGGGCAATCAGCCCCAGCATTTT.

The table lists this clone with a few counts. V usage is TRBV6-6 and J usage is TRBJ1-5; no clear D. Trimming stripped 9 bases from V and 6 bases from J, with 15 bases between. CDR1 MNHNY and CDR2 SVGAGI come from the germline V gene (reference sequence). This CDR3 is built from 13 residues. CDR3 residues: CASLKGEGQPQHF. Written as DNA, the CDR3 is TGTGCCAGTTTAAAAGGAGAAGGTCAGCCCCAGCATTTT.

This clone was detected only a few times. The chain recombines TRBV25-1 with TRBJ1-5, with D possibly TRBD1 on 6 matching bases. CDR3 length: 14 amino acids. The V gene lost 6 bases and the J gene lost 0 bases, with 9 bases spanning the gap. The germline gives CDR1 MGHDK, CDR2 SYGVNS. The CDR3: CASRGGASNQPQHF. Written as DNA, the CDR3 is TGTGCCAGCAGGGGGGGGGCTAGCAATCAGCCCCAGCATTTT.

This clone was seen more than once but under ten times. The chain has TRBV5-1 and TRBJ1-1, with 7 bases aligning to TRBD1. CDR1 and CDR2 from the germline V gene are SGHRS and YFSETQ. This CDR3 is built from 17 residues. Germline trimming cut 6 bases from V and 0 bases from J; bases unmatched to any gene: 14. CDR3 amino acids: CASTNLQGGLMNTEAFF. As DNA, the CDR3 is TGCGCCAGCACGAACCTTCAGGGGGGACTTATGAACACTGAAGCTTTCTTT. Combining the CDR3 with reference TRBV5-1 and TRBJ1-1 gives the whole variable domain KAGVTQTPRYLIKTRGQQVTLSCSPISGHRSVSWYQQTPGQGLQFLFEYFSETQRNKGNFPGRFSGRQFSNSRSEMNVSTLELGDSALYLCASTNLQGGLMNTEAFFGQGTRLTVV.

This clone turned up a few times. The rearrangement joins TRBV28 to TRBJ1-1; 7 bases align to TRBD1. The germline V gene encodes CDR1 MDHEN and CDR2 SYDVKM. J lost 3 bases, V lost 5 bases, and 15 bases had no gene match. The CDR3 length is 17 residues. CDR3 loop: CASSPLPGQRRHTEAFF. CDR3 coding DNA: TGTGCCAGCAGTCCTCTTCCGGGACAGAGGCGACACACTGAAGCTTTCTTT.

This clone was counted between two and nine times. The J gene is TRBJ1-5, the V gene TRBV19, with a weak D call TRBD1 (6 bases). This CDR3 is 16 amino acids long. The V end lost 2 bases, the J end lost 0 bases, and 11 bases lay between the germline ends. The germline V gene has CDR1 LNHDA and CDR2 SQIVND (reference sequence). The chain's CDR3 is CASSIRGRGSNQPQHF. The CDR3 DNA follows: TGTGCCAGTAGTATAAGGGGCAGGGGTAGCAATCAGCCCCAGCATTTT.

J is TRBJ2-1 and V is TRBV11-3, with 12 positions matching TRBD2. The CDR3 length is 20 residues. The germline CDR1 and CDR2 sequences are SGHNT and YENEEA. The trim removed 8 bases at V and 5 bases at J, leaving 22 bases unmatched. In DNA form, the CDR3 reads TGTGCCAGCGCCCCCGGGAGGGCTAGCGGGAGGGCCGTGGTCGACAATGAGCAGTTCTTC. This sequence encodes CASAPGRASGRAVVDNEQFF.